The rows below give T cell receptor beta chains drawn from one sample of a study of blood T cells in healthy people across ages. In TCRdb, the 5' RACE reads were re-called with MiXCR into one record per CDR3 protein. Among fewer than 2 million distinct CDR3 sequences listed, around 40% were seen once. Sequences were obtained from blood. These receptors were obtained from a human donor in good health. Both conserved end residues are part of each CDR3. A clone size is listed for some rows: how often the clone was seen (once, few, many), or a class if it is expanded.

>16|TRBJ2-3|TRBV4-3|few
CASSQDWQRVTDTQYF
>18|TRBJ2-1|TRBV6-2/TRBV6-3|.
CASSYPGGRWSSYNEQFF
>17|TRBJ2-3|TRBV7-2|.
CASSSRLAGDTTDTQYF
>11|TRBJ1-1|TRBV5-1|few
CASSRGVEAFF
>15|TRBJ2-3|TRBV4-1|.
CASSHSVGNTDTQYF
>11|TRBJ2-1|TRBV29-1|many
CSVGTYNEQFF
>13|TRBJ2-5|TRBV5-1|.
CASNAGGGETQYF
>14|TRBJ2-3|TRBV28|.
CASRAYTRTDTQYF
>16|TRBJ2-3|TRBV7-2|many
CASSLKGAGGTDTQYF
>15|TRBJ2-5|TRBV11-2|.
CASSLDPGTNNEQYF
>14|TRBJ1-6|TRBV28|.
CASNSGGSDSPLHF
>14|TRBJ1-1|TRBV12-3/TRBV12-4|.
CASTLHTQNTEAFF
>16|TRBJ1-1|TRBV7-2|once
CASSSIDTPVNTEAFF
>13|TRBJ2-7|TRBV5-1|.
CASSWVGAYEQYF
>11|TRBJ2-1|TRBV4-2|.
CASSQGTGLFF
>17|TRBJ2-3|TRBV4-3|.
CASSQDRGQGITDTQYF
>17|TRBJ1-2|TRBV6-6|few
CASSYSGPTGRDYGYTF
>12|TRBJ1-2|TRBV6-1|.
CASSKKGYGYTF
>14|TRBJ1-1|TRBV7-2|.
CASSFLTGGTEAFF
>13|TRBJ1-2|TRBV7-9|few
CASSSRDVNGYTF
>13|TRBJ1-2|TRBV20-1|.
CSASLEGNYGYTF
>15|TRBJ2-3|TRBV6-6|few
CASSGLLHAEDTQYF
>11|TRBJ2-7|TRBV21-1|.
CASSKKGEQYF
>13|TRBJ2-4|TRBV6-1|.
CASSEVRVGIQYF
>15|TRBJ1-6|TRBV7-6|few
CASSLSENPDSPLHF
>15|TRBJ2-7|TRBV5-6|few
CASSTWDRAAYEQYF
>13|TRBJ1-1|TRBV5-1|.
CASREDSNTEAFF
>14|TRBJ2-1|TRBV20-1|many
CSASGGAWYNEQFF
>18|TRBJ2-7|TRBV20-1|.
CSARAVRAGGPTSYEQYF
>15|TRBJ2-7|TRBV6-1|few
CASSEFPGQGNEQYF
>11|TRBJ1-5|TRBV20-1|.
CSVVDGGPQHF
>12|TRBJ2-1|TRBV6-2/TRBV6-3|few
CASRRRNNEQFF
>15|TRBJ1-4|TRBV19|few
CATAGRLAAGEKLFF
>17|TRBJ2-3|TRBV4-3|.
CASSQDSGRGGGDTQYF
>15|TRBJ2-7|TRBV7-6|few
CASSPTGSHSYEQYF
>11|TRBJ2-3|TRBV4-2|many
CATLQGDTQYF
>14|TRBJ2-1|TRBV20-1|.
CSAPGGALDNEQFF
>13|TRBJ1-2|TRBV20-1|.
CSASRGRDYGYTF
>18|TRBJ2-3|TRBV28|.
CASSLFGLAFQSTDTQYF
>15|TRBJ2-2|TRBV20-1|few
CSARATDGFSGELFF
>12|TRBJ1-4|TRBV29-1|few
CSGRAGGEKLFF
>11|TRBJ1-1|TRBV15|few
CATGTGAGAFF
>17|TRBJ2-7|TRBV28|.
CASSLYSGGIMPYEQYF
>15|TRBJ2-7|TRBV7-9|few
CASSPPQSFSYEQYF
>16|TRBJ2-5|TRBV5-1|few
CASSLLQRTLLETQYF
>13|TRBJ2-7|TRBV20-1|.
CSAPRTGYYEQYF
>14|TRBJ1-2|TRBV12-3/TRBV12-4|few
CASTLGHLNYGYTF
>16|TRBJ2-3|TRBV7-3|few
CASSSPRGMYTDTQYF
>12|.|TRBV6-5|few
CASMRGTGEQYF
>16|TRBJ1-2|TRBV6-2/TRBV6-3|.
CASSHDARTGGYGYTF
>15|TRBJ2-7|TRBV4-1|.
CASSQVPPATYEQYF
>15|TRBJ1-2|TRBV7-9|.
CAGSLDRWSTYGYTF
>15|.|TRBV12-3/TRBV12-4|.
CASSRAGGFSHEQYF
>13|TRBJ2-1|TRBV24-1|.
CATSEEDTNEQFF